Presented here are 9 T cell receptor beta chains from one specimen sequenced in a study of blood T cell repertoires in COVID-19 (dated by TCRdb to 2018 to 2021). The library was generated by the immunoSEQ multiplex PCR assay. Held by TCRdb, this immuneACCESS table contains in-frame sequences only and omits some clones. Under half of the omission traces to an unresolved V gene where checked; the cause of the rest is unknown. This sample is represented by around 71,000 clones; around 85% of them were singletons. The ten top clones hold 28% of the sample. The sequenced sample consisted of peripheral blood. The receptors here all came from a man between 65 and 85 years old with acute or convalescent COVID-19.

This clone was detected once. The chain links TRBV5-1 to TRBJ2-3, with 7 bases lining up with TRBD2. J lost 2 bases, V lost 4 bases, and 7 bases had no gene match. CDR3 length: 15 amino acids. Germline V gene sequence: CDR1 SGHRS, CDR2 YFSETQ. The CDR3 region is CASSELADHTDTQYF. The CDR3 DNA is TGCGCCAGCAGCGAGCTAGCGGATCACACAGATACGCAGTATTTT.

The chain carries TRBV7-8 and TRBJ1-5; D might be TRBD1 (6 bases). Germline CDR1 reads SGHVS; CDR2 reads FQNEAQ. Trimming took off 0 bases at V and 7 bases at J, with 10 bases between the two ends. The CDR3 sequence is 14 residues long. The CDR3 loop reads CASSLAQGGQPQHF. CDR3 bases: TGTGCCAGCAGCTTAGCACAGGGAGGGCAGCCCCAGCATTTT.

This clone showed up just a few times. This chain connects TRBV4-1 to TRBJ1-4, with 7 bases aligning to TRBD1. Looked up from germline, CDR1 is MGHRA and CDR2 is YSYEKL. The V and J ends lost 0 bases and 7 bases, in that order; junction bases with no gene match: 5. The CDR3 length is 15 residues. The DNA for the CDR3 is TGCGCCAGCAGCCAAGACGCAGGGGGTACTGAAAAACTGTTTTTT. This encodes CASSQDAGGTEKLFF.

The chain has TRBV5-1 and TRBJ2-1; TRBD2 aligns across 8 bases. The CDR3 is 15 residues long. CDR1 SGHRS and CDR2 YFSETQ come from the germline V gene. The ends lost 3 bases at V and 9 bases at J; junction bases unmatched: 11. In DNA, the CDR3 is TGCGCCAGCAGCTCCCGAGCGGGAGTCGGCGGTGAGCAGTTCTTC. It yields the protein CASSSRAGVGGEQFF. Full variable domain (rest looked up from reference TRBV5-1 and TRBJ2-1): KAGVTQTPRYLIKTRGQQVTLSCSPISGHRSVSWYQQTPGQGLQFLFEYFSETQRNKGNFPGRFSGRQFSNSRSEMNVSTLELGDSALYLCASSSRAGVGGEQFFGPGTRLTVL.

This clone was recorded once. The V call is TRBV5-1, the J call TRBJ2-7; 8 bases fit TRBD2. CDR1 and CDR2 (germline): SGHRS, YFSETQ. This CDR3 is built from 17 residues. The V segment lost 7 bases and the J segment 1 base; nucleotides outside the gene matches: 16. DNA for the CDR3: TGCGCCAGCCGGCTTTTCTCTGGACGGGGGGGATCCTACGAGCAGTACTTC. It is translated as CASRLFSGRGGSYEQYF. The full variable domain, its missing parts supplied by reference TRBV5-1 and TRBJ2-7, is KAGVTQTPRYLIKTRGQQVTLSCSPISGHRSVSWYQQTPGQGLQFLFEYFSETQRNKGNFPGRFSGRQFSNSRSEMNVSTLELGDSALYLCASRLFSGRGGSYEQYFGPGTRLTVT.

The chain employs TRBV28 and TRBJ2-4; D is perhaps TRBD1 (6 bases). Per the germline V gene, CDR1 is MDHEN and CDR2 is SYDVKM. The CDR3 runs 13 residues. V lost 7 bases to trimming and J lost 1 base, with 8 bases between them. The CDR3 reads CASNQGAKNIQYF. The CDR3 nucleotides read TGTGCCAGCAACCAGGGGGCCAAAAACATTCAGTACTTC.

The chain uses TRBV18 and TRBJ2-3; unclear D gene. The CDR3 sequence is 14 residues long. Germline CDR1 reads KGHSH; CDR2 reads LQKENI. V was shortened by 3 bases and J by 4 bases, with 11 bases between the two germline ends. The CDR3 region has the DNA TGTGCCAGCTCACCCCCCCCAGGTGCAGATACGCAGTATTTT. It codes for CASSPPPGADTQYF.

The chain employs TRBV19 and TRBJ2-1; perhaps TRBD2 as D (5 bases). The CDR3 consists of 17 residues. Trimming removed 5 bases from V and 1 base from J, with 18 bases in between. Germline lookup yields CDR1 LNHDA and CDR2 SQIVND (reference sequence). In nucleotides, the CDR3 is TGTGCCAGTAGTCCGGGGAGCCCGGGAAGTTCCTACAATGAGCAGTTCTTC. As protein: CASSPGSPGSSYNEQFF.

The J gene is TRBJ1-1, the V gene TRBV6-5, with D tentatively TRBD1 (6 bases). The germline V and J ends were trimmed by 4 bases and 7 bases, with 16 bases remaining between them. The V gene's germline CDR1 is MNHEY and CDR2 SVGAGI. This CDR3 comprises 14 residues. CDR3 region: CASSFAGGRDEAFF. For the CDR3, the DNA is TGTGCCAGCAGTTTCGCCGGGGGGCGGGATGAAGCTTTCTTT.